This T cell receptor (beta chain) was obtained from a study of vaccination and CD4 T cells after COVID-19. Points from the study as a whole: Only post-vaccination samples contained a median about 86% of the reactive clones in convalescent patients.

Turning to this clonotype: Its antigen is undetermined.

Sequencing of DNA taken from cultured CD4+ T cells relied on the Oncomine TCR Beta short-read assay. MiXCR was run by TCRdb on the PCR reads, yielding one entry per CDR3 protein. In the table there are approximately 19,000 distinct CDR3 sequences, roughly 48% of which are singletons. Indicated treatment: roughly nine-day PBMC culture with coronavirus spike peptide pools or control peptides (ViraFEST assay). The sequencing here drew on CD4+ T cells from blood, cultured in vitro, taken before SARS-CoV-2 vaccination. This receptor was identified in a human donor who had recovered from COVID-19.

CDR3 residues: CASSFSGTGNQPQHF. Here the CDR3 DNA reads TGTGCCAGCAGTTTCTCCGGGACAGGGAATCAGCCCCAGCATTTT. This chain connects TRBV6-5 to TRBJ1-5, with 9 positions matching TRBD1. CDR1 is MNHEY and CDR2 is SVGAGI in the germline V gene. Losses at the gene ends were 4 bases for V and 4 bases for J; bases not matched to a gene: 5. This CDR3 spans 15 amino acids.